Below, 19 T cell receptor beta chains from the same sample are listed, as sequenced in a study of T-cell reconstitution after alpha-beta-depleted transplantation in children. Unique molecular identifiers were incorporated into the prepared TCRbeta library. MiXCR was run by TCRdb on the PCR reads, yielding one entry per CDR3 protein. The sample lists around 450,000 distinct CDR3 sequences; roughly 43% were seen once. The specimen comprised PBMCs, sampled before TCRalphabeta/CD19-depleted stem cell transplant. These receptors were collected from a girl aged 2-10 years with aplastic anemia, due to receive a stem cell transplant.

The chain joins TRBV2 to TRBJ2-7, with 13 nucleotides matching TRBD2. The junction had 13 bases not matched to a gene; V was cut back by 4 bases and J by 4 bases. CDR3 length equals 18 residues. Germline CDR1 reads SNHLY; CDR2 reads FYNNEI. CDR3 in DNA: TGTGCCAGCAGTGCGGGACAGGGGAGGACTAGCGGGGGATACGAGCAGTACTTC. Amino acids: CASSAGQGRTSGGYEQYF.

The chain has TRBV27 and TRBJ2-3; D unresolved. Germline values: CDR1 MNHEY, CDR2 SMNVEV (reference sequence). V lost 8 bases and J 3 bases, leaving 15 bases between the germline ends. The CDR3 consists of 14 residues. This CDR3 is CASAQEFGTDTQYF. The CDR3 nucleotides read TGTGCCAGCGCCCAGGAGTTCGGTACAGATACGCAGTATTTT.

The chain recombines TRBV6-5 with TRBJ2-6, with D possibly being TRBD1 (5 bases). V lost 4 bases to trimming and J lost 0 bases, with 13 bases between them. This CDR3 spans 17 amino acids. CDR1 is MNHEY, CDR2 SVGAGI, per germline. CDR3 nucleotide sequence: TGTGCCAGCAGTTGCGACAGCCCCTACTCTGGGGCCAACGTCCTGACTTTC. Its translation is CASSCDSPYSGANVLTF.

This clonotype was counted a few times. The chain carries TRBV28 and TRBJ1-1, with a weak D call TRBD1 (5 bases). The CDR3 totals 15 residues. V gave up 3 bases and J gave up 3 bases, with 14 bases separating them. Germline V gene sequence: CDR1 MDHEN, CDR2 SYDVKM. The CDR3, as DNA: TGTGCCAGCAGTTTTTTCCAGGGTCTGGACACTGAAGCTTTCTTT. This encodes CASSFFQGLDTEAFF.

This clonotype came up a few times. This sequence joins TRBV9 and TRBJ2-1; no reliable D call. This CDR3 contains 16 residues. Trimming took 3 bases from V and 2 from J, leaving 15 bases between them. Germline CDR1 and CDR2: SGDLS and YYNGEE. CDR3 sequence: CASSASLGWAYNEQFF. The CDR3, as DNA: TGTGCCAGCAGCGCTAGTCTTGGCTGGGCCTACAATGAGCAGTTCTTC. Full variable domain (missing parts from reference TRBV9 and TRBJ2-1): DSGVTQTPKHLITATGQRVTLRCSPRSGDLSVYWYQQSLDQGLQFLIQYYNGEERAKGNILERFSAQQFPDLHSELNLSSLELGDSALYFCASSASLGWAYNEQFFGPGTRLTVL.

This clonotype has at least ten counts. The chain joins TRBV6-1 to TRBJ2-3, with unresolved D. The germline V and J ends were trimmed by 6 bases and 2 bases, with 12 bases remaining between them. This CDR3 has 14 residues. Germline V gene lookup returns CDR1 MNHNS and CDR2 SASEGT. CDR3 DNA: TGTGCCAGCAGGTCCACTGCAGCCACAGATACGCAGTATTTT. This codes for CASRSTAATDTQYF.

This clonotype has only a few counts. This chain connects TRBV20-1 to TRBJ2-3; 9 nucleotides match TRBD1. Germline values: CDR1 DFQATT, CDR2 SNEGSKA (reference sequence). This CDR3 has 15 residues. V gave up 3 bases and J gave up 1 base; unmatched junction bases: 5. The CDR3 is CSASHRDRGTDTQYF. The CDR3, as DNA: TGCAGTGCTAGCCACCGGGACAGGGGCACAGATACGCAGTATTTT.

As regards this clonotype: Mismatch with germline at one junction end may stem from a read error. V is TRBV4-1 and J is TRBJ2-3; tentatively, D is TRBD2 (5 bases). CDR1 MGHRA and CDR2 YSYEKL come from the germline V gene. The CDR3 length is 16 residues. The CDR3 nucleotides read TGCGCCGGCAGCCTTCTACGTGCGGGTGGGCCAGATACGCAGTATTTT. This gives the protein CAGSLLRAGGPDTQYF.

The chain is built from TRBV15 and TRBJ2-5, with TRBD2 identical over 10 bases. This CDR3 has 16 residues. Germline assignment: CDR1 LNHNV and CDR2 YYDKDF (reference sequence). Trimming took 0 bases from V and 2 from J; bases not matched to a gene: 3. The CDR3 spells CATSRDRTSGQETQYF. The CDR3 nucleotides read TGTGCCACCAGCAGAGATCGGACTAGCGGACAAGAGACCCAGTACTTC.

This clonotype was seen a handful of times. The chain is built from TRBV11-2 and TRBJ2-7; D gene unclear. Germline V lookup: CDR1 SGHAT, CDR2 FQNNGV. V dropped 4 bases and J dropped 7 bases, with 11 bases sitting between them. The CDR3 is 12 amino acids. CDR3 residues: CASSSLDLEQYF. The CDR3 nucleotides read TGTGCCAGCAGCTCCCTGGATCTTGAGCAGTACTTC.

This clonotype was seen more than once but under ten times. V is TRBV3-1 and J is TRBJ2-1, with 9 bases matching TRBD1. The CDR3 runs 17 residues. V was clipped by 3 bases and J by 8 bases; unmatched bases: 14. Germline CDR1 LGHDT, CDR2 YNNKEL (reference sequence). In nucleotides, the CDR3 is TGTGCCAGCAGCCAGACAGGGGGGCACTACCCCGACCATGAGCAGTTCTTC. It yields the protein CASSQTGGHYPDHEQFF.

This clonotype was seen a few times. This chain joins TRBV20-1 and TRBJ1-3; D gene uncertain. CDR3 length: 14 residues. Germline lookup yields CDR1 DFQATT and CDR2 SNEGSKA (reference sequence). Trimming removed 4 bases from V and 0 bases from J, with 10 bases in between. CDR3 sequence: CSATRITSGNTIYF. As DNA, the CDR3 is TGCAGTGCTACCCGTATTACCTCTGGAAACACCATATATTTT.

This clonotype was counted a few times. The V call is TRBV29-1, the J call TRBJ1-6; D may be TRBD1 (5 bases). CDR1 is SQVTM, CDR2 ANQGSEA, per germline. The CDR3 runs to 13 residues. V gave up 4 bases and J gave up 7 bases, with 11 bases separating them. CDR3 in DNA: TGCAGCGTTGGGGACGGTCGGAATTCACCCCTCCACTTT. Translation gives CSVGDGRNSPLHF.

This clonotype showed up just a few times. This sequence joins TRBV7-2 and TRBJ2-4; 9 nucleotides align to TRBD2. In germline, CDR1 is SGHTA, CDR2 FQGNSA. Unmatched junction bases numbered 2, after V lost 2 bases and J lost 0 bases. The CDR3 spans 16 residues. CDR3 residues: CASSLSGGPAKNIQYF. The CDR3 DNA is TGTGCCAGCAGCTTAAGCGGGGGGCCAGCCAAAAACATTCAGTACTTC.

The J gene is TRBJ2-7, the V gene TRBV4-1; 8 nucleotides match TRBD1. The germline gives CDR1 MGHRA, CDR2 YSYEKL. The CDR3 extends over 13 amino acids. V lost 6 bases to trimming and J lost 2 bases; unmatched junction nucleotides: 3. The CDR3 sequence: CASRQTGAYEQYF. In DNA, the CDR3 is TGCGCCAGCAGGCAGACAGGGGCCTACGAGCAGTACTTC.

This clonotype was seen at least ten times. CDR3 sequence reads: CSGTGKGDRYEQYF. Here the CDR3 DNA reads TGCAGTGGTACCGGGAAAGGGGACCGGTACGAGCAGTACTTC. The chain employs TRBV20-1 and TRBJ2-7, with D possibly being TRBD1 or TRBD2 (5 bases each). V lost 7 bases and J lost 4, with 20 bases in between. The CDR3 length is 14 residues. CDR1 DFQATT and CDR2 SNEGSKA come from the germline V gene (reference sequence).

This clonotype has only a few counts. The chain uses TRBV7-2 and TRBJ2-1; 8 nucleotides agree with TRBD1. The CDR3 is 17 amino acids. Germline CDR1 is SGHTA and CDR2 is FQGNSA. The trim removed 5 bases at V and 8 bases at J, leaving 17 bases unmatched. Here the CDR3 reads CASSETGGASYLDEQFF. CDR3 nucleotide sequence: TGTGCCAGCAGCGAAACAGGGGGTGCGTCTTACCTGGATGAGCAGTTCTTC.

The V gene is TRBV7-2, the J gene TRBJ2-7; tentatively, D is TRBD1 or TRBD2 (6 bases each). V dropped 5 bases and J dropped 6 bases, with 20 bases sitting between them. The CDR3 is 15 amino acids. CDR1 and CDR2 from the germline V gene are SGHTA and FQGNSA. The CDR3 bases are TGTGCCAGCAGCATGGGCCAGGGGAGGACATCCGAGCAGTACTTC. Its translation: CASSMGQGRTSEQYF. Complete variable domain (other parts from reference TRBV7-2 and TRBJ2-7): GAGVSQSPSNKVTEKGKDVELRCDPISGHTALYWYRQSLGQGLEFLIYFQGNSAPDKSGLPSDRFSAERTGGSVSTLTIQRTQQEDSAVYLCASSMGQGRTSEQYFGPGTRLTVT.

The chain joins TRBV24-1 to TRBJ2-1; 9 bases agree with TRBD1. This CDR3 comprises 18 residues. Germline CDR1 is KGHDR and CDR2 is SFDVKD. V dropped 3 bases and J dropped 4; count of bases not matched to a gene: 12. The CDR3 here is CATSDTGTGILGYNEQFF. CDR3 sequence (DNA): TGTGCCACCAGTGATACCGGGACAGGGATTTTGGGTTACAATGAGCAGTTCTTC.